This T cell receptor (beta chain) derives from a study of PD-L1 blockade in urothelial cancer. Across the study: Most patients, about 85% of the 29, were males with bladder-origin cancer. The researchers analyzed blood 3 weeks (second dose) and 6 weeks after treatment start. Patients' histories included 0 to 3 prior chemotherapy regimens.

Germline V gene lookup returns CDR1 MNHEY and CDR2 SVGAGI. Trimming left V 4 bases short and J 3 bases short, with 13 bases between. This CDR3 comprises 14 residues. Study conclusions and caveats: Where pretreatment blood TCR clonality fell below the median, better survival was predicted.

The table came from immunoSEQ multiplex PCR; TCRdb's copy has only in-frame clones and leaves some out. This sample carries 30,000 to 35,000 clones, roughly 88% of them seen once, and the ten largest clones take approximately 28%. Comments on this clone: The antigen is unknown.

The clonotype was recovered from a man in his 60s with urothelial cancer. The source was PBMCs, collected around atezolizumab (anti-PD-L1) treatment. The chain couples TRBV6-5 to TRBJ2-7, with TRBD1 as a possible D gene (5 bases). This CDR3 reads CASSLTETFYEQYF. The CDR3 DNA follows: TGTGCCAGCAGTTTGACAGAGACATTCTACGAGCAGTACTTC.